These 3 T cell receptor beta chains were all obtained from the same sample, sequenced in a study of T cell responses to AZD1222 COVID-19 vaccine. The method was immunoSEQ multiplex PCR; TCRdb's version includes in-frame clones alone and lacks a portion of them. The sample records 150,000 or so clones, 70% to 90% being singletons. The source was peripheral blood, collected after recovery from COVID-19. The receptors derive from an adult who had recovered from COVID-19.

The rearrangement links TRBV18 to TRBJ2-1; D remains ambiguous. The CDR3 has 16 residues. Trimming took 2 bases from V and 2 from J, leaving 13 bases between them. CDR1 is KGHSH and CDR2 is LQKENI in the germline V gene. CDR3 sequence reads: CASSPSQDQTYNEQFF. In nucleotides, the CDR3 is TGTGCCAGCTCACCAAGCCAGGATCAGACCTACAATGAGCAGTTCTTC.

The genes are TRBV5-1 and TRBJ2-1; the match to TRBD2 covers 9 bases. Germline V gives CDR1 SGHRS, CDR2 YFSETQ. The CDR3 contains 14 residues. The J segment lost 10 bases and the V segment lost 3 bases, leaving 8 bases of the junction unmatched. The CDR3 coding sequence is TGCGCCAGCAGCTCGGGGACTAGCTTCGAGGAGCAGTTCTTC. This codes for CASSSGTSFEEQFF.

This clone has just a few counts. The DNA for the CDR3 is TGTGCCAGTAGTATTAATCGGCAGTCCTACGAGCAGTACTTC. It translates to CASSINRQSYEQYF. This chain uses TRBV19 with TRBJ2-7; no definite D call. Germline lookup yields CDR1 LNHDA and CDR2 SQIVND (reference sequence). This CDR3 region has 14 residues. Trimming stripped 3 bases from V and 1 base from J, with 10 bases between.